These 21 T cell receptor beta chains were sequenced from one sample in a study of STAT5B mutations in CD4+ large granular lymphocyte leukemia. Sequencing was performed with immunoSEQ multiplex PCR; in TCRdb, only in-frame clones are kept and a portion is missing. Of tens of thousands of clones in the sample, roughly 84% were seen once. The sequencing sample was made of CD4+ T cells from blood buffy coats. The source is a human donor in good health.

The chain has TRBV6-5 and TRBJ2-3, with D maybe TRBD1 (5 bases). Trimming shortened V by 0 bases and J by 4 bases, and 14 bases separated the two germline ends. CDR1 MNHEY and CDR2 SVGAGI come from the germline V gene. The CDR3 extends over 16 amino acids. The CDR3 DNA follows: TGTGCCAGCAGTTACTCTGCAGGGCATAGCCCAGATACGCAGTATTTT. Encoded protein: CASSYSAGHSPDTQYF.

The chain recombines TRBV5-4 with TRBJ2-7, with D uncertain. CDR1 SGHNT and CDR2 YYREEE come from the germline V gene (reference sequence). The V and J ends lost 2 bases and 3 bases respectively, with 12 bases between them. This CDR3 is 14 amino acids long. CDR3 amino acids: CASSFERLDYEQYF. Written as DNA, the CDR3 is TGTGCCAGCAGCTTCGAGAGGCTAGACTACGAGCAGTACTTC. The complete variable domain, with remaining parts taken from reference TRBV5-4 and TRBJ2-7, reads ETGVTQSPTHLIKTRGQQVTLRCSSQSGHNTVSWYQQALGQGPQFIFQYYREEENGRGNFPPRFSGLQFPNYSSELNVNALELDDSALYLCASSFERLDYEQYFGPGTRLTVT.

The genes are TRBV6-6 and TRBJ2-3, with D unresolved. The germline V and J ends were trimmed by 7 bases and 0 bases, with 8 bases remaining between them. CDR3 length: 13 residues. The germline V gene has CDR1 MNHNY and CDR2 SVGAGI (reference sequence). This chain's CDR3 is CASTYGSTDTQYF. The CDR3 DNA is TGTGCCAGCACCTATGGTAGCACAGATACGCAGTATTTT.

The chain employs TRBV7-8 and TRBJ2-1; possible D gene TRBD1, 6 bases. V lost 1 base and J 2 bases, leaving 9 bases between the germline ends. The CDR3 loop spans 15 amino acids. CDR1 and CDR2 (germline): SGHVS, FQNEAQ. CDR3 bases: TGTGCCAGCAGCTTAGAGGGGGTCACCTACAATGAGCAGTTCTTC. It encodes CASSLEGVTYNEQFF.

This clone was observed a single time. The V and J genes are TRBV5-6 and TRBJ2-1; 15 bases align to TRBD2. This CDR3 contains 18 residues. V shed 0 bases and J 9 bases; nucleotides not matched to a gene: 10. Germline CDR1 reads SGHDT; CDR2 reads YYEEEE. CDR3 DNA sequence: TGTGCCAGCAGCTTGGGACGTGGGACTAGCGGGGGGCATGGTGAGCAGTTCTTC. It is translated as CASSLGRGTSGGHGEQFF.

The V gene is TRBV29-1, the J gene TRBJ2-2; 7 nucleotides line up with TRBD1. The germline gives CDR1 SQVTM, CDR2 ANQGSEA. This CDR3 comprises 13 residues. CDR3 sequence (DNA): TGCGGCCACAGGGGTTCAGGTGGCGGGGAGCTGTTTTTT. Translating gives CGHRGSGGGELFF.

A few counts support this clone. The V call is TRBV7-2, the J call TRBJ2-5, with D uncertain. Germline CDR1 is SGHTA and CDR2 is FQGNSA. With 2 bases removed from V and 7 bases from J, the gap between germline ends came to 14 bases. The CDR3 length is 14 residues. Here the CDR3 reads CASSLLPGPPTQYF. In DNA, the CDR3 is TGTGCCAGCAGCTTACTCCCAGGACCGCCGACCCAGTACTTC.

The gene calls are TRBV7-8 and TRBJ2-1; maybe TRBD2 (7 bases). CDR1 and CDR2 from the germline V gene are SGHVS and FQNEAQ. The germline V and J ends were trimmed by 8 bases and 4 bases, with 36 bases remaining between them. The CDR3 is 21 amino acids. For the CDR3, the DNA is TGTGCCAGCGAGCTTTCGTTATGGGGGGCTAGCGGAAGTGGGTCGTACAATGAGCAGTTCTTC. It is translated as CASELSLWGASGSGSYNEQFF.

The genes are TRBV15 and TRBJ2-3; D tentatively fits TRBD1 or TRBD2 (6 bases each). The CDR3 runs to 14 residues. Germline values: CDR1 LNHNV, CDR2 YYDKDF (reference sequence). Trimming left V 1 base short and J 2 bases short, with 7 bases between. Here the CDR3 reads CATSRGGATDTQYF. For the CDR3, the DNA is TGTGCCACCAGCAGAGGGGGGGCCACAGATACGCAGTATTTT.

This sequence joins TRBV9 and TRBJ2-3; possible D gene TRBD2, 6 bases. V gave up 3 bases and J gave up 5 bases, with 19 bases separating them. Per the germline V gene, CDR1 is SGDLS and CDR2 is YYNGEE. CDR3 length: 16 amino acids. The CDR3 here is CASSAMGGLMGDTQYF. CDR3 nucleotide sequence: TGTGCCAGCAGCGCCATGGGGGGACTCATGGGAGATACGCAGTATTTT. The full variable domain, with the rest looked up from reference TRBV9 and TRBJ2-3, is DSGVTQTPKHLITATGQRVTLRCSPRSGDLSVYWYQQSLDQGLQFLIQYYNGEERAKGNILERFSAQQFPDLHSELNLSSLELGDSALYFCASSAMGGLMGDTQYFGPGTRLTVL.

This clone appeared a few times. Within the sample, other DNA sequences also encode this same CDR3. The CDR3 loop reads CSVDQGPNQPQHF. The CDR3 DNA follows: TGCAGCGTTGATCAGGGGCCCAATCAGCCCCAGCATTTT. The genes are TRBV29-1 and TRBJ1-5, with TRBD1 as a possible D gene (6 bases). Germline V gives CDR1 SQVTM, CDR2 ANQGSEA. Trimming cost V 3 bases and J 3 bases, with 9 bases left between them. The CDR3 length is 13 residues.

This chain links TRBV27 with TRBJ2-7; no definite D call. The CDR3 totals 13 residues. CDR1 is MNHEY, CDR2 SMNVEV, per germline (reference sequence). Trimming took off 3 bases at V and 6 bases at J, with 12 bases between the two ends. CDR3 protein: CASSLLGKGEQYF. CDR3 nucleotide sequence: TGTGCCAGCAGTTTGTTGGGTAAGGGCGAGCAGTACTTC.

In DNA, the CDR3 is TGTGCCATCAGTGAGTCTTATGCCCATGAGCAGTTCTTC. Its protein product is CAISESYAHEQFF. The gene calls are TRBV10-3 and TRBJ2-1; D is ambiguous. This CDR3 has 13 amino acids. V was shortened by 0 bases and J by 8 bases, with 8 bases between the two germline ends. Germline lookup yields CDR1 ENHRY and CDR2 SYGVKD.

The chain uses TRBV7-2 and TRBJ2-3; D perhaps matches TRBD1 (7 bases). Trimming pared 1 base from V and 0 bases from J, leaving 17 bases between. In germline, CDR1 is SGHTA, CDR2 FQGNSA. The CDR3 length is 18 residues. The CDR3: CASSLVGGQGVSTDTQYF. CDR3 nucleotides: TGTGCCAGCAGCTTAGTAGGAGGGCAGGGGGTGAGCACAGATACGCAGTATTTT.

J is TRBJ2-7 and V is TRBV9; the match to TRBD1 covers 8 bases. Germline CDR1 is SGDLS and CDR2 is YYNGEE. This CDR3 spans 15 amino acids. Unmatched junction bases numbered 6, after V lost 0 bases and J lost 4 bases. CDR3 amino acids: CASSVAAGGWYEQYF. CDR3 DNA sequence: TGTGCCAGCAGCGTAGCGGCAGGGGGCTGGTACGAGCAGTACTTC.

V is TRBV9 and J is TRBJ2-3, with D unclear. The V gene's germline CDR1 is SGDLS and CDR2 YYNGEE. The CDR3 length is 14 residues. V lost 0 bases, J lost 2 bases, and 7 bases lay in between. CDR3: CASSVGQPTDTQYF. The CDR3 DNA follows: TGTGCCAGCAGCGTAGGCCAACCCACAGATACGCAGTATTTT.

The J gene is TRBJ2-3, the V gene TRBV7-2, with TRBD2 matching over 11 bases. J was trimmed by 9 bases and V by 5 bases; bases with no gene match: 10. This CDR3 comprises 15 residues. Germline V gene lookup returns CDR1 SGHTA and CDR2 FQGNSA. The CDR3 spells CASSISGRAFGTQYF. CDR3 DNA sequence: TGTGCCAGCAGCATTAGCGGGAGGGCCTTTGGGACGCAGTATTTT.

The V gene is TRBV2, the J gene TRBJ2-1; 9 bases fit TRBD2. Per the germline V gene, CDR1 is SNHLY and CDR2 is FYNNEI. V lost 5 bases to trimming and J lost 5 bases; unmatched junction nucleotides: 13. The CDR3 runs 17 residues. The CDR3 DNA follows: TGTGCCAGCAGTCCCCAGGTGGGCGGGGGGGCAAACAATGAGCAGTTCTTC. Translation: CASSPQVGGGANNEQFF.

This clone has more than one count but fewer than ten. The CDR3 sequence is CASSPDSLPNYGYTF. The CDR3 DNA follows: TGTGCCAGCTCACCAGACTCACTACCTAACTATGGCTACACCTTC. The chain has TRBV18 and TRBJ1-2; D remains ambiguous. The length of the CDR3 is 15 residues. Germline CDR1 is KGHSH and CDR2 is LQKENI. V lost 2 bases and J lost 0, with 10 bases in between. The full variable domain, with the rest looked up from reference TRBV18 and TRBJ1-2, is NAGVMQNPRHLVRRRGQEARLRCSPMKGHSHVYWYRQLPEEGLKFMVYLQKENIIDESGMPKERFSAEFPKEGPSILRIQQVVRGDSAAYFCASSPDSLPNYGYTFGSGTRLTVV.

The genes are TRBV9 and TRBJ1-4, with a possible D match to TRBD1 (5 bases). CDR1 SGDLS and CDR2 YYNGEE come from the germline V gene. This CDR3 is built from 16 residues. Trimming took off 0 bases at V and 8 bases at J, with 17 bases between the two ends. The CDR3 reads CASSVGGLGGEEKLFF. CDR3 bases: TGTGCCAGCAGCGTAGGAGGATTGGGGGGGGAAGAAAAACTGTTTTTT.

In DNA form, the CDR3 reads TGTGCCTGGAGATTACAAGTTCCAAGCTCCTATAATTCACCCCTCCACTTT. It encodes CAWRLQVPSSYNSPLHF. This chain uses TRBV30 with TRBJ1-6, with unresolved D. Germline CDR1 and CDR2: GTSNPN and SVGIG (reference sequence). The CDR3 runs to 17 residues. Trimming removed 3 bases at V and 0 bases at J, with 15 bases between.